These 26 T cell receptor beta chains came from one sample sequenced in a study of technical replicates of blood from a handful of donors. Generated by immunoSEQ multiplex PCR, the TCRdb table keeps only in-frame clones and is missing some. The sample lists tens of thousands of clones, nearly 97% occurring once. The sample comprised T cells isolated from PBMCs. These receptors all stem from a human donor in good health.

This chain connects TRBV11-2 to TRBJ2-7; 7 bases are shared with TRBD2. This CDR3 is built from 14 residues. Per the germline V gene, CDR1 is SGHAT and CDR2 is FQNNGV. J was trimmed by 1 base and V by 3 bases; bases with no gene match: 3. The CDR3 region is CASSLSGVSYEQYF. In DNA form, the CDR3 reads TGTGCCAGCAGCTTGAGCGGGGTTTCCTACGAGCAGTACTTC. Supplemented by reference TRBV11-2 and TRBJ2-7, the full variable domain reads EAGVAQSPRYKIIEKRQSVAFWCNPISGHATLYWYQQILGQGPKLLIQFQNNGVVDDSQLPKDRFSAERLKGVDSTLKIQPAKLEDSAVYLCASSLSGVSYEQYFGPGTRLTVT.

The gene calls are TRBV18 and TRBJ1-1; no reliable D call. Germline CDR1 and CDR2: KGHSH and LQKENI. The CDR3 contains 15 residues. V lost 1 base and J 1 base, leaving 10 bases between the germline ends. CDR3 loop: CASSPQTAGNTEAFF. CDR3 in DNA: TGTGCCAGCTCACCACAAACAGCCGGGAACACTGAAGCTTTCTTT.

This chain connects TRBV9 to TRBJ2-3; 9 nucleotides agree with TRBD2. This CDR3 has 15 amino acids. V was pared by 0 bases and J by 8 bases, with 7 bases of the junction left unmatched. Germline loops: CDR1 SGDLS, CDR2 YYNGEE. The CDR3 coding sequence is TGTGCCAGCAGCGTAGTTTCTAGCGGGATCCCTACGCAGTATTTT. Protein: CASSVVSSGIPTQYF. Based on the CDR3 plus reference TRBV9 and TRBJ2-3, the full variable domain is DSGVTQTPKHLITATGQRVTLRCSPRSGDLSVYWYQQSLDQGLQFLIQYYNGEERAKGNILERFSAQQFPDLHSELNLSSLELGDSALYFCASSVVSSGIPTQYFGPGTRLTVL.

As regards this clone: At one of its ends the junction is not consistent with the germline gene, which may arise from a read error. The chain recombines TRBV19 with TRBJ1-1; 10 nucleotides align to TRBD1. Germline V lookup: CDR1 LNHDA, CDR2 SQIVND (reference sequence). The CDR3 extends over 17 amino acids. CDR3 nucleotide sequence: TGTGCCAGTAGTATTAGGGAGACAGGGGGCGCGAACGCTGAAGCTTTCTTT. Protein: CASSIRETGGANAEAFF.

CDR3 bases: TGTGCCAGTAGTCTCGGGGTAAGCTCCTACAATGAGCAGTTCTTC. Residues: CASSLGVSSYNEQFF. This chain links TRBV19 with TRBJ2-1; D is possibly TRBD2 (5 bases). Trimming cost V 5 bases and J 0 bases, with 11 bases left between them. This CDR3 contains 15 residues. The V gene's germline CDR1 is LNHDA and CDR2 SQIVND (reference sequence). Using reference TRBV19 and TRBJ2-1 for the parts outside the CDR3, the full variable domain is DGGITQSPKYLFRKEGQNVTLSCEQNLNHDAMYWYRQDPGQGLRLIYYSQIVNDFQKGDIAEGYSVSREKKESFPLTVTSAQKNPTAFYLCASSLGVSSYNEQFFGPGTRLTVL.

The V call is TRBV5-1, the J call TRBJ2-6; D unclear. CDR1 is SGHRS and CDR2 is YFSETQ in the germline V gene. V lost 1 base to trimming and J lost 2 bases, with 4 bases between them. This CDR3 has 14 amino acids. In DNA form, the CDR3 reads TGCGCCAGCAGCTTGTCGGCTGGGGCCAACGTCCTGACTTTC. Its translation: CASSLSAGANVLTF.

The rearrangement links TRBV11-2 to TRBJ2-1; no definite D call. The germline V gene has CDR1 SGHAT and CDR2 FQNNGV. Trimming removed 2 bases at V and 11 bases at J, with 7 bases between. The CDR3 runs 11 residues. CDR3 amino acids: CASSLPPKQFF. The DNA for the CDR3 is TGTGCCAGCAGCTTACCCCCTAAGCAGTTCTTC.

The chain has TRBV5-1 and TRBJ1-5; D not resolved. The V gene lost 0 bases and the J gene lost 6 bases, with 10 bases spanning the gap. Germline lookup yields CDR1 SGHRS and CDR2 YFSETQ. The CDR3 loop spans 14 amino acids. The CDR3 region is CASSLESGSQPQHF. The CDR3 nucleotides are TGCGCCAGCAGCTTGGAGTCGGGAAGTCAGCCCCAGCATTTT. Together with reference TRBV5-1 and TRBJ1-5, the CDR3 gives the full variable domain: KAGVTQTPRYLIKTRGQQVTLSCSPISGHRSVSWYQQTPGQGLQFLFEYFSETQRNKGNFPGRFSGRQFSNSRSEMNVSTLELGDSALYLCASSLESGSQPQHFGDGTRLSIL.

This sequence joins TRBV9 and TRBJ2-5; TRBD2 aligns across 8 bases. J gave up 4 bases and V 2 bases, and 7 bases lay outside the gene matches. Germline CDR1 reads SGDLS; CDR2 reads YYNGEE. This CDR3 is built from 15 residues. The chain's CDR3 is CASSVSSGDGETQYF. The CDR3 bases are TGTGCCAGCAGCGTGAGTAGCGGGGATGGAGAGACCCAGTACTTC.

This sequence joins TRBV27 and TRBJ2-4; possibly TRBD2 for D (6 bases). Germline CDR1 and CDR2: MNHEY and SMNVEV (reference sequence). The CDR3 loop spans 15 amino acids. V was pared by 2 bases and J by 7 bases, with 15 bases between. CDR3 loop: CASSLNPGAVNIQYF. In nucleotides, the CDR3 is TGTGCCAGCAGTTTAAATCCGGGAGCTGTGAACATTCAGTACTTC.

The chain has TRBV6-1 and TRBJ1-4; 8 bases match TRBD1. The CDR3 is made up of 14 amino acids. V was clipped by 4 bases and J by 5 bases; unmatched bases: 3. Germline values: CDR1 MNHNS, CDR2 SASEGT. CDR3 coding DNA: TGTGCCAGCAGTGCGGACAGGGCGAATGAAAAACTGTTTTTT. This sequence encodes CASSADRANEKLFF.

The rearrangement uses TRBV2 and TRBJ1-1; no clear D. V dropped 2 bases and J dropped 2 bases, with 9 bases sitting between them. CDR1 and CDR2 from the germline V gene are SNHLY and FYNNEI. The CDR3 totals 14 residues. CDR3 amino acids: CASSEQATNTEAFF. Here the CDR3 DNA reads TGTGCCAGCAGTGAACAGGCTACTAACACTGAAGCTTTCTTT.

The chain carries TRBV19 and TRBJ2-1; 11 nucleotides match TRBD2. The CDR3 contains 14 residues. With V trimmed by 8 bases and J by 7 bases, 7 bases remained unmatched. The germline CDR1 and CDR2 sequences are LNHDA and SQIVND (reference sequence). The DNA of the CDR3 is TGTGCCAGTTGTAGCGGGGGGGTAAGGAATGAGCAGTTCTTC. It encodes CASCSGGVRNEQFF.

The chain links TRBV6-5 to TRBJ2-7, with 9 nucleotides matching TRBD2. The CDR3 has 15 amino acids. V gave up 8 bases and J gave up 4 bases; unmatched junction bases: 12. Per the germline V gene, CDR1 is MNHEY and CDR2 is SVGAGI. The CDR3 coding sequence is TGTGCCAGCGAACGGTTTAGCGGGGGTTTATACGAGCAGTACTTC. This codes for CASERFSGGLYEQYF.

This clone has just one count. The chain recombines TRBV2 with TRBJ2-1; the match to TRBD2 covers 8 bases. After removal of 1 base from V and 0 bases from J, the junction contained 8 bases not matched to a gene. This CDR3 is 18 amino acids long. Germline V gene data show CDR1 as SNHLY and CDR2 as FYNNEI. In nucleotides, the CDR3 is TGTGCCAGCAGTGAAGTACCTAGCGGGCCCCTCTCCTACAATGAGCAGTTCTTC. Its translation: CASSEVPSGPLSYNEQFF.

The chain uses TRBV5-1 and TRBJ1-1; D remains unclear. CDR3 size: 15 residues. The V end lost 0 bases, the J end lost 0 bases, and 9 bases lay between the germline ends. Germline values: CDR1 SGHRS, CDR2 YFSETQ. CDR3 sequence: CASSLGDLMNTEAFF. As DNA, the CDR3 is TGCGCCAGCAGCTTGGGCGATCTTATGAACACTGAAGCTTTCTTT.

The chain couples TRBV5-6 to TRBJ1-4; D is ambiguous. Trimming removed 0 bases at V and 13 bases at J, with 13 bases between. CDR3 length: 13 residues. The germline gives CDR1 SGHDT, CDR2 YYEEEE. CDR3 sequence reads: CASSLVSQGGLFF. DNA for the CDR3: TGTGCCAGCAGCTTGGTATCGCAAGGAGGACTGTTTTTT.

This clone was seen just once. V gene TRBV7-9 combines with J gene TRBJ1-1; D possibly corresponds to TRBD1 (6 bases). V was clipped by 3 bases and J by 0 bases, with 14 bases between them. Looked up from germline, CDR1 is SEHNR and CDR2 is FQNEAQ (reference sequence). This CDR3 is 16 amino acids long. The CDR3 region is CASSFSGARLNTEAFF. The CDR3 DNA reads as TGTGCCAGCAGCTTCTCAGGGGCTCGACTGAACACTGAAGCTTTCTTT.

The chain couples TRBV5-4 to TRBJ2-2, with 10 bases aligning to TRBD2. Germline-derived CDR1 and CDR2 are SGHNT and YYREEE (reference sequence). Germline trimming cut 4 bases from V and 2 bases from J; bases unmatched to any gene: 5. The CDR3 extends over 16 amino acids. CDR3 nucleotides: TGTGCCAGCAGCCCTAGGACTAGCGGAAACACCGGGGAGCTGTTTTTT. Its protein is CASSPRTSGNTGELFF.

V usage is TRBV27 and J usage is TRBJ1-4; TRBD1 matches 7 bases. The CDR3 is made up of 15 amino acids. Germline V lookup: CDR1 MNHEY, CDR2 SMNVEV (reference sequence). J gave up 4 bases and V 1 base, and 3 bases lay outside the gene matches. The CDR3 nucleotides are TGTGCCAGCAGTTTATTAGGGACAGATAATGAAAAACTGTTTTTT. Its translation is CASSLLGTDNEKLFF.

The chain carries TRBV30 and TRBJ2-4; TRBD2 aligns across 9 bases. The CDR3 totals 13 residues. Germline V gives CDR1 GTSNPN, CDR2 SVGIG (reference sequence). Trimming removed 3 bases from V and 9 bases from J; junction bases left unmatched: 6. The CDR3 loop reads CAWSARGGIIQYF. As DNA, the CDR3 is TGTGCCTGGAGCGCGCGGGGGGGAATCATTCAGTACTTC.

The count of this clone is one. The gene calls are TRBV6-4 and TRBJ2-3; D ambiguous. Looked up from germline, CDR1 is MRHNA and CDR2 is SNTAGT. V gave up 2 bases and J gave up 4 bases, with 7 bases separating them. There are 13 residues in the CDR3. The CDR3, as DNA: TGTGCCAGCAGTGACCGGGTATCAGATACGCAGTATTTT. It codes for CASSDRVSDTQYF.

This chain connects TRBV1 to TRBJ2-1; the table's D call, TRBD2, has no DNA check behind it. TRBV1 is noted as a pseudogene. The CDR3 is 16 residues long. This CDR3 is CTSSKSGGPWDNEQFF. The CDR3, as DNA: TGCACCAGCAGCAAGAGCGGAGGGCCTTGGGACAATGAGCAGTTCTTC.

In its sample, this clone was seen a few times. The J gene is TRBJ2-7, the V gene TRBV5-4; the match to TRBD2 covers 11 bases. The CDR3 length is 15 residues. The V gene end was trimmed by 1 base and the J gene end by 0 bases; junction bases not matched to a gene: 0. Germline V gene lookup returns CDR1 SGHNT and CDR2 YYREEE (reference sequence). The CDR3 DNA sequence: TGTGCCAGCAGCTTGACTAGCGGGAGCTCCTACGAGCAGTACTTC. Translating gives CASSLTSGSSYEQYF.

This chain connects TRBV7-9 to TRBJ2-2; tentatively, D is TRBD2 (6 bases). Germline CDR1 SEHNR, CDR2 FQNEAQ (reference sequence). The CDR3 has 14 amino acids. The V gene lost 1 base and the J gene lost 6 bases, with 9 bases spanning the gap. The CDR3 nucleotides read TGTGCCAGCAGCTTAGGTGGAGGGGCCGGGGAGCTGTTTTTT. This encodes CASSLGGGAGELFF.

The rearrangement links TRBV29-1 to TRBJ2-1; D unclear. CDR3 length: 12 residues. CDR1 is SQVTM, CDR2 ANQGSEA, per germline. V was pared by 1 base and J by 10 bases, with 11 bases between. Here the CDR3 DNA reads TGCAGCGTTGAAGCTCGCCGGAGCGAGCAGTTCTTC. Protein product: CSVEARRSEQFF.